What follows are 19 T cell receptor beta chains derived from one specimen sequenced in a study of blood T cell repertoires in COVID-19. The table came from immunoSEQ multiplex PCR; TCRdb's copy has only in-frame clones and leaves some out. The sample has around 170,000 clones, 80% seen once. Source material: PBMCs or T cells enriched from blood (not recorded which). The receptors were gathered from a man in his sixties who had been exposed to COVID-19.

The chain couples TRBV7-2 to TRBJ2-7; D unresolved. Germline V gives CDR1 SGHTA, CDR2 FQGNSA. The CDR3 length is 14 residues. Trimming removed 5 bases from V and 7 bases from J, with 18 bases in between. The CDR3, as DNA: TGTGCCAGCAGCCCAGACCTCTCCTACGGGGAGCAGTACTTC. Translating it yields CASSPDLSYGEQYF.

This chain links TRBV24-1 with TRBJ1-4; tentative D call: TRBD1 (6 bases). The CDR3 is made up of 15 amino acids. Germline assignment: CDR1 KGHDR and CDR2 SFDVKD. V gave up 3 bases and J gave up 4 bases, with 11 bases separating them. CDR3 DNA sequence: TGTGCCACCAGTGATCCTGACAGGTTTAATGAAAAACTGTTTTTT. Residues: CATSDPDRFNEKLFF.

This chain's CDR3 is CASSLTQGANTEAFF. CDR3 nucleotide sequence: TGTGCCAGCAGCCTCACACAGGGTGCTAACACTGAAGCTTTCTTT. This chain uses TRBV9 with TRBJ1-1; weak D call: TRBD1 (6 bases). The CDR3 loop spans 15 amino acids. Between the trimmed V and J ends, which lost 4 bases and 2 bases, there was a span of 15 bases. Germline CDR1 reads SGDLS; CDR2 reads YYNGEE. The full variable domain, completed using reference TRBV9 and TRBJ1-1, is DSGVTQTPKHLITATGQRVTLRCSPRSGDLSVYWYQQSLDQGLQFLIQYYNGEERAKGNILERFSAQQFPDLHSELNLSSLELGDSALYFCASSLTQGANTEAFFGQGTRLTVV.

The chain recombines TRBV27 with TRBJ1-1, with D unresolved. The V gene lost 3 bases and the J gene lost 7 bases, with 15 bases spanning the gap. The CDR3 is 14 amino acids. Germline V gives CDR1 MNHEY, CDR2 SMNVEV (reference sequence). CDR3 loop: CASSFNFRSNEAFF. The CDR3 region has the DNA TGTGCCAGCAGTTTTAATTTTCGGTCAAATGAAGCTTTCTTT.

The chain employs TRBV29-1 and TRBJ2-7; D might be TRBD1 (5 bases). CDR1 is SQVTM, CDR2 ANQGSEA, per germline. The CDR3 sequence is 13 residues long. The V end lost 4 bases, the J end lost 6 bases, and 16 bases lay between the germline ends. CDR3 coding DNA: TGCAGCGTTGCCGACAGTGTACGCCGCGAGCAGTACTTC. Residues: CSVADSVRREQYF.

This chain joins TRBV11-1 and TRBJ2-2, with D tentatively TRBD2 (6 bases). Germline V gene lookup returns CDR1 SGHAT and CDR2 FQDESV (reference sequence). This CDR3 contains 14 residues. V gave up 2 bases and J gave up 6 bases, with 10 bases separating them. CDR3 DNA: TGTGCCAGCAGCTTAAAGAGGGAGGCCGGGGAGCTGTTTTTT. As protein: CASSLKREAGELFF. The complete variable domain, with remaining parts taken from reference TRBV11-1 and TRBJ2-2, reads EAEVAQSPRYKITEKSQAVAFWCDPISGHATLYWYRQILGQGPELLVQFQDESVVDDSQLPKDRFSAERLKGVDSTLKIQPAELGDSAMYLCASSLKREAGELFFGEGSRLTVL.

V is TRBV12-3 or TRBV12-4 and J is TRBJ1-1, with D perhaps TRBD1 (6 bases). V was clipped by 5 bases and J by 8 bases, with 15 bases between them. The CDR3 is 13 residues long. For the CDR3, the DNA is TGTGCCAGCAGTATCAACTCCGGGACAGAAGCTTTCTTT. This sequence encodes CASSINSGTEAFF.

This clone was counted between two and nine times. Written as DNA, the CDR3 is TGTGCCAGCAGCTTAGTGGGACAGGGAGACGAGCAGTTCTTC. Its translation is CASSLVGQGDEQFF. The genes are TRBV7-9 and TRBJ2-1, with 9 bases identical to TRBD1. V was clipped by 1 base and J by 10 bases; unmatched bases: 5. The CDR3 totals 14 residues. Germline values: CDR1 SEHNR, CDR2 FQNEAQ (reference sequence).

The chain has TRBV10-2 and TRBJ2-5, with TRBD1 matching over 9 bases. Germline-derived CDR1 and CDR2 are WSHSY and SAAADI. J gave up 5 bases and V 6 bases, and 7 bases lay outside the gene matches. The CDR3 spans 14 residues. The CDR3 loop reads CASSPTGGRETQYF. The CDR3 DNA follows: TGCGCCAGCAGCCCGACAGGGGGAAGGGAGACCCAGTACTTC.

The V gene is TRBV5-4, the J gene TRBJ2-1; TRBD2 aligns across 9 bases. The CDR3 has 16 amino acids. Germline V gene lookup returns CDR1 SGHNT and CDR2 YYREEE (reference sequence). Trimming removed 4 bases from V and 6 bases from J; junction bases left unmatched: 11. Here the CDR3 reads CASSPNVIAGVNEQFF. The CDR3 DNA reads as TGTGCCAGCAGCCCTAATGTGATAGCGGGAGTCAATGAGCAGTTCTTC.

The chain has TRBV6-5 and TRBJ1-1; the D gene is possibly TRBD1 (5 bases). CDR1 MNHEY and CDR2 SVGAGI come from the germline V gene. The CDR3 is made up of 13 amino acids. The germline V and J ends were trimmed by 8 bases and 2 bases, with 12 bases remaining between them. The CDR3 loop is CASRSRANTEAFF. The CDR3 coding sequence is TGTGCCAGCCGAAGCAGGGCCAACACTGAAGCTTTCTTT.

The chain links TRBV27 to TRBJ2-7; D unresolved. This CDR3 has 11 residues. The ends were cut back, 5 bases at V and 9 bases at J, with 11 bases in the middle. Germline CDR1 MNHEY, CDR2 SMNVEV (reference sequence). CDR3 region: CASSNPTGQYF. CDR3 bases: TGTGCCAGCAGTAACCCGACTGGGCAGTACTTC.

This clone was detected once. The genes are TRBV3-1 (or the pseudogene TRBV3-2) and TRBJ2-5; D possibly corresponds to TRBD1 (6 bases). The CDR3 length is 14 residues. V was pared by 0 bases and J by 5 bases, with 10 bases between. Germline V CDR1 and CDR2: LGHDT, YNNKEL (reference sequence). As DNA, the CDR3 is TGTGCCAGCAGCCAAGAGGGGGCCCGGGAGACCCAGTACTTC. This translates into CASSQEGARETQYF.

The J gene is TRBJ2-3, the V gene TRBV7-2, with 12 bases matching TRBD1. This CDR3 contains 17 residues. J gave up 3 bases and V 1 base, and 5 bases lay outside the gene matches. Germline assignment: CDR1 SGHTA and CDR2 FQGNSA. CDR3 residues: CASSLVGTGGGTDTQYF. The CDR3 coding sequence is TGTGCCAGCAGCTTAGTGGGGACAGGGGGCGGGACAGATACGCAGTATTTT.

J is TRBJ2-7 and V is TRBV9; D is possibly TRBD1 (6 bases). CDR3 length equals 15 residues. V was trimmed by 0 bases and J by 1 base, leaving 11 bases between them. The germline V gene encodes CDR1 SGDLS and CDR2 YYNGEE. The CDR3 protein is CASSVGLGGSYEQYF. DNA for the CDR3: TGTGCCAGCAGCGTAGGGTTAGGGGGTTCCTACGAGCAGTACTTC.

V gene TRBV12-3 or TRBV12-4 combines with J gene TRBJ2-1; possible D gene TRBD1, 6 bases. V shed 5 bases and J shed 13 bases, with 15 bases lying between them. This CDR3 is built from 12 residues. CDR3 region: CASSPLRGSQFF. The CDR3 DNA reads TGTGCCAGCAGTCCCTTGAGGGGGAGTCAGTTCTTC.

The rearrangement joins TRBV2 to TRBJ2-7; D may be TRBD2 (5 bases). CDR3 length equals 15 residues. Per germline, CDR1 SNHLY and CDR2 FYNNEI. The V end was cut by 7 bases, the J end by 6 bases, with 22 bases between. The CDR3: CASIPSPGRLREQYF. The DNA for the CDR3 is TGTGCCAGCATTCCCTCCCCAGGTAGACTACGCGAGCAGTACTTC.

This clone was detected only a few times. The CDR3 sequence: CSVDEQGLRTDTQYF. CDR3 sequence (DNA): TGCAGCGTTGACGAACAGGGGCTACGCACAGATACGCAGTATTTT. This chain connects TRBV29-1 to TRBJ2-3; 7 positions agree with TRBD1. The V segment lost 3 bases and the J segment 1 base; nucleotides outside the gene matches: 7. CDR3 length equals 15 residues. The germline V gene encodes CDR1 SQVTM and CDR2 ANQGSEA.

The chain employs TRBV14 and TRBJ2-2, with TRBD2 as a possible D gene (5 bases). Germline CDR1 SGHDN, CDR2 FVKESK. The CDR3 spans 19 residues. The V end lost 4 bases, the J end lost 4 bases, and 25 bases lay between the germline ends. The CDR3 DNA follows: TGTGCCAGCAGCCCAGAATTGCTTCCCGGCCCCGGAGGCACCGGGGAGCTGTTTTTT. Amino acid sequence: CASSPELLPGPGGTGELFF. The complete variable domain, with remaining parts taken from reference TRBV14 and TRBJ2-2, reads EAGVTQFPSHSVIEKGQTVTLRCDPISGHDNLYWYRRVMGKEIKFLLHFVKESKQDESGMPNNRFLAERTGGTYSTLKVQPAELEDSGVYFCASSPELLPGPGGTGELFFGEGSRLTVL.